This TCR beta chain is from a study of T-cell memory formation after mild COVID-19. General study findings and limits: Contracting clones localized mainly to CM and EM when CD4+ and mainly to EMRA when CD8+.

CDR3 length equals 16 residues. Germline CDR1 and CDR2: MGHRA and YSYEKL. V dropped 1 base and J dropped 5 bases, with 16 bases sitting between them. TCRdb itself ran the 5' RACE reads through MiXCR, one entry per CDR3 protein. The data show roughly 280,000 distinct CDR3 sequences, with 15% to 20% seen just once and 22% held by the top ten. This clonotype has ten or more counts. What it binds is unknown. The sample comprised PBMCs or a T cell subset sorted from them (not recorded which). This TCR was sampled from a man aged 18 to 29 who had mild COVID-19 (a few samples of this study predate the infection). Cell type and time point are not known. This sequence joins TRBV4-1 and TRBJ2-3; D is perhaps TRBD1 or TRBD2 (5 bases each). The CDR3, as DNA: TGCGCCAGCAGCCAAGGTGGGACGGGGCTAAGAGATACGCAGTATTTT. Amino acids: CASSQGGTGLRDTQYF.